This T cell receptor beta chain was sequenced for a study of cytomegalovirus exposure and HLA in healthy donors. In the PCR, 60 Vbeta and 13 Jbeta primers were used. Clones were sequenced by immunoSEQ multiplex PCR, and TCRdb holds only the in-frame ones, with some missing. The sample includes about 92,000 clones, around four fifths of them seen just once. V lost 2 bases and J 0 bases, leaving 8 bases between the germline ends. Germline lookup yields CDR1 MNHEY and CDR2 SMNVEV (reference sequence). The CDR3 totals 16 residues. The chain uses TRBV27 and TRBJ2-6; a possible D gene is TRBD2 (6 bases). Sequencing was done on a sample of PBMCs. This sequence was found in a man in his forties or fifties in good health and CMV-seropositive. CDR3 in DNA: TGTGCCAGCAGTTTACGGGAGTTCTCTGGGGCCAACGTCCTGACTTTC. Its translation is CASSLREFSGANVLTF.